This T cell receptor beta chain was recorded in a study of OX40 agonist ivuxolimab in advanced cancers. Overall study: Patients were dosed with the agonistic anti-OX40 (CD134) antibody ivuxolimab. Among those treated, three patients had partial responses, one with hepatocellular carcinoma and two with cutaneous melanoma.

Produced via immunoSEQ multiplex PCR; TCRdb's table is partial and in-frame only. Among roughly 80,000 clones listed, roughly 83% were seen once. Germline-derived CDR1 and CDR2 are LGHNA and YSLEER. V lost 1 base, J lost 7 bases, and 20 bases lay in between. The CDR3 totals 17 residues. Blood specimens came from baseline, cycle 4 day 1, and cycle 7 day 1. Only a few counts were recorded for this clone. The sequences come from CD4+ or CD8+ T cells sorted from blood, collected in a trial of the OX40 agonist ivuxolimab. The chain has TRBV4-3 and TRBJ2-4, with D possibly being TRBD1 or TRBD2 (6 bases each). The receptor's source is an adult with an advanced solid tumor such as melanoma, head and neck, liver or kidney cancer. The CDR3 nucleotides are TGCGCCAGCAGCCAAGCGGGGGCTTCTGGACTTGGGAACATTCAGTACTTC. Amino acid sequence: CASSQAGASGLGNIQYF.